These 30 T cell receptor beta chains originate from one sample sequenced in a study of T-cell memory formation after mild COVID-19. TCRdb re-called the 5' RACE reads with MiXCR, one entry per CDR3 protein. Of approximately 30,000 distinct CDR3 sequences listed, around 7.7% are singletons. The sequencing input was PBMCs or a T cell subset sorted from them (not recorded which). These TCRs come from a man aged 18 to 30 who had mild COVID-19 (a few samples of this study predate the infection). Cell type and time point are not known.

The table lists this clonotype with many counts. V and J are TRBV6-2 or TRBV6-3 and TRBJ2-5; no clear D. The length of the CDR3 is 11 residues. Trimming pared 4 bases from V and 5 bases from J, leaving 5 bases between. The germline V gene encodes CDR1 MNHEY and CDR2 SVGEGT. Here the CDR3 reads CASSWTETQYF. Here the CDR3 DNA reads TGTGCCAGCAGTTGGACCGAGACCCAGTACTTC.

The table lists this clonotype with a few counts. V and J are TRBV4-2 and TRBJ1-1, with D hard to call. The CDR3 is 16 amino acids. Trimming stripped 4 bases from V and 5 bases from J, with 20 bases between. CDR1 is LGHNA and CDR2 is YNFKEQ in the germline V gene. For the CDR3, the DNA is TGTGCCAGCAGCCCCCGGCAAGGTGCAGGTACAACTGAAGCTTTCTTT. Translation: CASSPRQGAGTTEAFF.

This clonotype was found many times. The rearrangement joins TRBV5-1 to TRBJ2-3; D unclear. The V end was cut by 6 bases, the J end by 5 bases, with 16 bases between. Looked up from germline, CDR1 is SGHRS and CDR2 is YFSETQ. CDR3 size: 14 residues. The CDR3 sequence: CASNDPGSQDTQYF. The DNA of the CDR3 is TGCGCCAGCAACGACCCGGGCAGCCAAGATACGCAGTATTTT. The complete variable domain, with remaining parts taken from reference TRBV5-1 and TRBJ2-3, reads KAGVTQTPRYLIKTRGQQVTLSCSPISGHRSVSWYQQTPGQGLQFLFEYFSETQRNKGNFPGRFSGRQFSNSRSEMNVSTLELGDSALYLCASNDPGSQDTQYFGPGTRLTVL.

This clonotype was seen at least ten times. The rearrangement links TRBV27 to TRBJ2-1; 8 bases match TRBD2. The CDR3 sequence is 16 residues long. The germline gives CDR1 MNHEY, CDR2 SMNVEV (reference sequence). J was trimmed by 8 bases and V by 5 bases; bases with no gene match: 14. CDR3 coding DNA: TGTGCCAGCAGTAAACCCGGGACTAGAAAGATTTATGAGCAGTTCTTC. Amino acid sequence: CASSKPGTRKIYEQFF.

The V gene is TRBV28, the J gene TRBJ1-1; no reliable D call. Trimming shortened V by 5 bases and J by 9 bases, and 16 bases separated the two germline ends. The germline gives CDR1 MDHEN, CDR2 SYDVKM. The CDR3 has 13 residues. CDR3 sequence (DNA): TGTGCCAGCAGTACTACAGCAGATAAGAAAGCTTTCTTT. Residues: CASSTTADKKAFF.

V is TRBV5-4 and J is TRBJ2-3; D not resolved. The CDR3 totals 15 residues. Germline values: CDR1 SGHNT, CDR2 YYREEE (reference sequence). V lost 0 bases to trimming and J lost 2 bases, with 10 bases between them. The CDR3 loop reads CASSLASTHTDTQYF. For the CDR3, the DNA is TGTGCCAGCAGCTTGGCGTCTACCCACACAGATACGCAGTATTTT. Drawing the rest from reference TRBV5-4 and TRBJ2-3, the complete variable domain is ETGVTQSPTHLIKTRGQQVTLRCSSQSGHNTVSWYQQALGQGPQFIFQYYREEENGRGNFPPRFSGLQFPNYSSELNVNALELDDSALYLCASSLASTHTDTQYFGPGTRLTVL.

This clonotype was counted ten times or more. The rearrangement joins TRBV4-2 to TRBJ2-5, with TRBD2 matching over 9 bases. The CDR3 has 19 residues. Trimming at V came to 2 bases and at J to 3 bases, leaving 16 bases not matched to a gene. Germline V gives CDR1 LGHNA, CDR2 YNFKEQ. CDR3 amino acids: CASSQRSSGDGWFEETQYF. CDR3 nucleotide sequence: TGTGCCAGCAGCCAACGTTCTAGCGGGGATGGTTGGTTCGAAGAGACCCAGTACTTC.

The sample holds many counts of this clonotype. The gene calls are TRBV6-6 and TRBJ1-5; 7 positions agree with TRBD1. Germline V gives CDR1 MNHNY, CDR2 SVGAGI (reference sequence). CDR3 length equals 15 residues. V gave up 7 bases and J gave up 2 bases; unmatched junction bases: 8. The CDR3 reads CASTLQGGGNQPQHF. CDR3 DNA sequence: TGTGCCAGCACCCTCCAGGGGGGGGGCAATCAGCCCCAGCATTTT.

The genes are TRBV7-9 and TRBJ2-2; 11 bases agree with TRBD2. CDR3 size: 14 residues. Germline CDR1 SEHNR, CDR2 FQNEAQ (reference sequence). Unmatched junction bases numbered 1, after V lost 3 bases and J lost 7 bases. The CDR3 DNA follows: TGTGCCAGCAGCTTGGGGACTAGCGGCGGGGAGCTGTTTTTT. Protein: CASSLGTSGGELFF.

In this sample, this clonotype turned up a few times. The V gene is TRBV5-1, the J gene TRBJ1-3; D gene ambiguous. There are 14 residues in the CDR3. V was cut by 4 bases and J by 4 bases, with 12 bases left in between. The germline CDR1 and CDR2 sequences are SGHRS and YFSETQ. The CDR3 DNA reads TGCGCCAGCAGCCCAGGACTGAGCGGAAACACCATATATTTT. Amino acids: CASSPGLSGNTIYF. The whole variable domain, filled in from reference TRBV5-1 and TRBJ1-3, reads KAGVTQTPRYLIKTRGQQVTLSCSPISGHRSVSWYQQTPGQGLQFLFEYFSETQRNKGNFPGRFSGRQFSNSRSEMNVSTLELGDSALYLCASSPGLSGNTIYFGEGSWLTVV.

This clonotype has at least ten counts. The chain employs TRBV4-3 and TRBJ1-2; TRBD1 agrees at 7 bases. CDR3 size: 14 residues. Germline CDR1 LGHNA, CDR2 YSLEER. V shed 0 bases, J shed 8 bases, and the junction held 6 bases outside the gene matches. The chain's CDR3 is CASSQDEGARGYTF. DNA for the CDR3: TGCGCCAGCAGCCAAGATGAGGGGGCGCGGGGCTACACCTTC.

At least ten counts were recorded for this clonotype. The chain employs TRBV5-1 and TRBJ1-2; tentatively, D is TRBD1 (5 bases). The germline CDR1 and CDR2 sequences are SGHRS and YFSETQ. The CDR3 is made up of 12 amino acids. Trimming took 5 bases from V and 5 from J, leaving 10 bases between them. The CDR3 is CASRPDRYGYTF. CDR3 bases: TGCGCCAGCAGGCCCGACAGATATGGCTACACCTTC.

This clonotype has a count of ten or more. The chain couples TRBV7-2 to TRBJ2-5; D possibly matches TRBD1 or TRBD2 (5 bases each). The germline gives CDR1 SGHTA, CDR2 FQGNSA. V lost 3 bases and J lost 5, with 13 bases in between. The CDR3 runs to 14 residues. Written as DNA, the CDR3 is TGTGCCAGCAGCTTGGGGGACCCCCGGGAGACCCAGTACTTC. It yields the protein CASSLGDPRETQYF. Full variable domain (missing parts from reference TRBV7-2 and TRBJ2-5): GAGVSQSPSNKVTEKGKDVELRCDPISGHTALYWYRQSLGQGLEFLIYFQGNSAPDKSGLPSDRFSAERTGGSVSTLTIQRTQQEDSAVYLCASSLGDPRETQYFGPGTRLLVL.

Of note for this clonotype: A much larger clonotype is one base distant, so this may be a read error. Written as DNA, the CDR3 is TGTTCCAGCAGTTTTGGTGCGGGACAGTCAGATACGCAGTATTTT. Protein: CSSSFGAGQSDTQYF. The gene calls are TRBV12-3 or TRBV12-4 and TRBJ2-3, with TRBD1 as a possible D gene (7 bases). There are 15 residues in the CDR3.

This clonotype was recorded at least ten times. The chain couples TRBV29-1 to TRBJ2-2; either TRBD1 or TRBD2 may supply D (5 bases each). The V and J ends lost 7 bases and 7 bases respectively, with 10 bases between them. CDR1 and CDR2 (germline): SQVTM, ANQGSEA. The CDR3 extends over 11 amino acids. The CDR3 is CSGVGDGELFF. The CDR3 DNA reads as TGCAGCGGGGTGGGGGACGGGGAGCTGTTTTTT.

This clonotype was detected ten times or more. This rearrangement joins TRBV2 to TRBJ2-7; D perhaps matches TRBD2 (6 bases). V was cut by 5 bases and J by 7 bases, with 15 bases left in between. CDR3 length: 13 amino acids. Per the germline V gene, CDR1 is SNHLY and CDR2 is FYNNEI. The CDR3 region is CASSPLPGDEQYF. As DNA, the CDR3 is TGTGCCAGCAGTCCACTGCCGGGGGATGAGCAGTACTTC.

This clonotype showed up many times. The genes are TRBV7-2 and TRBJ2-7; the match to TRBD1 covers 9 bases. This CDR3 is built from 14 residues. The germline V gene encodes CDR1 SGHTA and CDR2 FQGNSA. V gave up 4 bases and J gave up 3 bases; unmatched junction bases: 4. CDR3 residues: CASSSGTGYYEQYF. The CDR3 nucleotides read TGTGCCAGCAGCTCCGGGACAGGGTACTACGAGCAGTACTTC.

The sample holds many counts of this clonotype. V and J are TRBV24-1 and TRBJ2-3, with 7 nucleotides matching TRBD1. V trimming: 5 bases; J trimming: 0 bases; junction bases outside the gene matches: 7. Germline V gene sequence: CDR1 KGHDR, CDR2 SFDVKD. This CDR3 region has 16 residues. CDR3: CATSVAGTASTDTQYF. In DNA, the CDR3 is TGTGCCACCAGTGTCGCCGGGACAGCTAGCACAGATACGCAGTATTTT.

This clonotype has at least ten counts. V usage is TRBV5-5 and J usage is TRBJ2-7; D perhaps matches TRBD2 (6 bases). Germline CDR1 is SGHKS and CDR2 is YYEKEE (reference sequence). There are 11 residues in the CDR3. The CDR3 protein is CLRRVSYEQYF. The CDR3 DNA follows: TGTCTTCGGAGGGTCTCCTACGAGCAGTACTTC.

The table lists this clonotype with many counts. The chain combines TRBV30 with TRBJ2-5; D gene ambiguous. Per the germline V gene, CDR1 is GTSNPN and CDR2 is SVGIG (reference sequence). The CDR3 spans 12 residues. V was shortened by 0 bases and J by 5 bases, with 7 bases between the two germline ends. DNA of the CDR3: TGTGCCTGGAGTGTAGGAGTCGAGACCCAGTACTTC. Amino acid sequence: CAWSVGVETQYF.

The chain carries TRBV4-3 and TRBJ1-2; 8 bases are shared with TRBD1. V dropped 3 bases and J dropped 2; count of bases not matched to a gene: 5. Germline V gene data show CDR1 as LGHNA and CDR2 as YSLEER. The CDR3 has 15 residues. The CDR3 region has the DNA TGCGCCAGCAGCCACCGGACAGGGACCAACTATGGCTACACCTTC. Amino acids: CASSHRTGTNYGYTF.

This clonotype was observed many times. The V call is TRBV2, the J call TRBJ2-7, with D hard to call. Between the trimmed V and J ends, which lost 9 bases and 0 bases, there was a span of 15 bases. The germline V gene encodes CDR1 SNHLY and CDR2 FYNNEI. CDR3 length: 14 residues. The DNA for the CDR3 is TGTGCCAGTTCCTCCCTGACATTCTCCTACGAGCAGTACTTC. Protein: CASSSLTFSYEQYF.

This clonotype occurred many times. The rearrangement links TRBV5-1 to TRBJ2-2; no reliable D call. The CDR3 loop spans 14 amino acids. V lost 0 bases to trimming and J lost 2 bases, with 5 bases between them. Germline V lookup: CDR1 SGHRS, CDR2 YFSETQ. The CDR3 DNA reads TGCGCCAGCAGCTTGGCGTTTAACACCGGGGAGCTGTTTTTT. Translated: CASSLAFNTGELFF.

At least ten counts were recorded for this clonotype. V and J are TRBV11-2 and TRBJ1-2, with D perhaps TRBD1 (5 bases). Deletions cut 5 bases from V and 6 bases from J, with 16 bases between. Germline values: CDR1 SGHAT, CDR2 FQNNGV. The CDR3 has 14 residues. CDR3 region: CASSLPGGFDGYTF. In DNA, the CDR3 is TGTGCCAGCAGCCTACCGGGGGGGTTTGATGGCTACACCTTC.

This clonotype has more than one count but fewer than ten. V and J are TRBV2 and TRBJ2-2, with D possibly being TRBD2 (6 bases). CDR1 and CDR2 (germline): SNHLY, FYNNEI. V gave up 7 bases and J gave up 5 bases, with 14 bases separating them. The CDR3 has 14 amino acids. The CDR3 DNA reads TGTGCCAGCACGGAGGGGCTCTTGACCGGGGAGCTGTTTTTT. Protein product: CASTEGLLTGELFF.

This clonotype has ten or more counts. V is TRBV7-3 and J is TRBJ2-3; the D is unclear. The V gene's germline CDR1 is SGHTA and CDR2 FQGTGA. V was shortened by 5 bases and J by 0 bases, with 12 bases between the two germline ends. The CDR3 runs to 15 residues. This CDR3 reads CASSPRAASTDTQYF. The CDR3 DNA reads TGTGCCAGCAGCCCCCGGGCAGCCAGCACAGATACGCAGTATTTT.

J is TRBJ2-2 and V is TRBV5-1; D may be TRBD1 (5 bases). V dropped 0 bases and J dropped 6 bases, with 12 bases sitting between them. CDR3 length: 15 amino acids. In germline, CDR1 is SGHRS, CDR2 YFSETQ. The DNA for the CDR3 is TGCGCCAGCAGCTTGGGCGCAGGGTTCGCCGGGGAGCTGTTTTTT. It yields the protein CASSLGAGFAGELFF.

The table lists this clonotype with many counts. The CDR3 sequence is CASISPAYEQYF. The CDR3, as DNA: TGCGCCAGCATATCACCCGCTTACGAGCAGTACTTC. This rearrangement joins TRBV10-2 to TRBJ2-7; D is ambiguous. There are 12 residues in the CDR3. The V gene's germline CDR1 is WSHSY and CDR2 SAAADI. V lost 7 bases and J 4 bases, leaving 11 bases between the germline ends.

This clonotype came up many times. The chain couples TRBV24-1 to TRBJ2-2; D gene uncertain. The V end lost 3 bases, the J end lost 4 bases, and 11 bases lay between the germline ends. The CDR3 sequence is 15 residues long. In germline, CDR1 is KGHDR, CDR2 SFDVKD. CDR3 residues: CATSDRTEPTGELFF. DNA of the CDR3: TGTGCCACCAGTGATAGGACCGAACCCACCGGGGAGCTGTTTTTT.

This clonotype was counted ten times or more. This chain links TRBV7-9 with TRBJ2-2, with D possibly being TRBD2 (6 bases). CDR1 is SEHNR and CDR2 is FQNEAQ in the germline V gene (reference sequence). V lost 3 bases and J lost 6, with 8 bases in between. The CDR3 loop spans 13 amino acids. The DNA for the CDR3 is TGTGCCAGCAGCTTCTGGGAGGCCGGGGAGCTGTTTTTT. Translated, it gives CASSFWEAGELFF.